This T cell receptor beta chain was captured by sequencing in a study of shared clonotypes between healthy human individuals. This CDR3 contains 15 residues. The germline V gene encodes CDR1 SNHLY and CDR2 FYNNEI. Unmatched junction bases numbered 6, after V lost 6 bases and J lost 4 bases. Recent acute infections and vaccinations were absent in the healthy HIV-negative adult donors. Findings and limits, study-wide: Generation probability values for non-shared clonotypes were lower than those for clonotypes shared by all four donors. Clonotype sharing across several donors was observed for 4% to 5.5% of naive CD4 clonotypes.

The table came from immunoSEQ multiplex PCR; TCRdb's copy has only in-frame clones and leaves some out. The repertoire consists of 500,000 or so clones, with approximately 95% occurring once and the leading ten covering under 0.065%. The table lists this clone with a count of one. The antigen remains unidentified. The sequence was obtained from a woman between 25 and 40 years old in good health. The chain has TRBV2 and TRBJ2-2; TRBD1 aligns across 9 bases. Sequenced: naive CD4+ T cells sorted from blood. Subset specified: CD45RA+ positively selected. The CDR3 protein is CASREKTGGTGELFF. The CDR3 DNA follows: TGTGCCAGCAGAGAAAAGACAGGGGGCACCGGGGAGCTGTTTTTT.